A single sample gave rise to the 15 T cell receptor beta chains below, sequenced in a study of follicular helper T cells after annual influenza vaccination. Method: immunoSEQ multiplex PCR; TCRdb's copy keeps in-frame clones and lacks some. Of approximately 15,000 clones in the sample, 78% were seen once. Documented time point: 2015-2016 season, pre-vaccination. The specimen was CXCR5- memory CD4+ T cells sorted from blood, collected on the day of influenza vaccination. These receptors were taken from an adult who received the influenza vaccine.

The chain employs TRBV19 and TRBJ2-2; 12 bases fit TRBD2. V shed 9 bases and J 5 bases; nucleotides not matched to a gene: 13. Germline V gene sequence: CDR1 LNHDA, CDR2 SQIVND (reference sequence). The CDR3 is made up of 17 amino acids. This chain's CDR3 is CASPPPNGLAGTGELFF. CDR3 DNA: TGTGCCAGCCCCCCTCCTAATGGACTAGCGGGAACCGGGGAGCTGTTTTTT. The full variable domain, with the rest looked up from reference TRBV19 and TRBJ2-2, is DGGITQSPKYLFRKEGQNVTLSCEQNLNHDAMYWYRQDPGQGLRLIYYSQIVNDFQKGDIAEGYSVSREKKESFPLTVTSAQKNPTAFYLCASPPPNGLAGTGELFFGEGSRLTVL.

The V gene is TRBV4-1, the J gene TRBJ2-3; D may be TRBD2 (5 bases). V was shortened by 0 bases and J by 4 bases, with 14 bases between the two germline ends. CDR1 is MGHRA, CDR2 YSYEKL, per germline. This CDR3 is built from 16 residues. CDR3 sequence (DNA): TGCGCCAGCAGCCAAGATCCGACGGTGCGGGCAGATACGCAGTATTTT. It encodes CASSQDPTVRADTQYF.

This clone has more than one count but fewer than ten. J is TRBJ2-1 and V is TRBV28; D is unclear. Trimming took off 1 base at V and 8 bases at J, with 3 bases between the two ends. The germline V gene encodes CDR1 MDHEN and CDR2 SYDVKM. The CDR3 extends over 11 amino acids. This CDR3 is CASSLFDEQFF. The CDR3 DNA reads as TGTGCCAGCAGTTTATTCGATGAGCAGTTCTTC.

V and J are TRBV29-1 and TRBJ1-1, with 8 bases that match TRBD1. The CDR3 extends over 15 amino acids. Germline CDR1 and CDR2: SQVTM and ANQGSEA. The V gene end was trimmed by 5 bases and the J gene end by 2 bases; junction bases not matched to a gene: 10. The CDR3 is CSVTRDRTPNTEAFF. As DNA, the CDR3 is TGCAGCGTTACTCGGGACAGGACCCCCAACACTGAAGCTTTCTTT.

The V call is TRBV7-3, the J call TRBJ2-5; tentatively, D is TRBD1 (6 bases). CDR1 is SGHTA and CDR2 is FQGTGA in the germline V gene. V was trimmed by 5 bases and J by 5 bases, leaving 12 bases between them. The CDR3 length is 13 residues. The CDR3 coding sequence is TGTGCCAGCAGCCCCCCTGGGGGCGAGACCCAGTACTTC. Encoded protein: CASSPPGGETQYF.

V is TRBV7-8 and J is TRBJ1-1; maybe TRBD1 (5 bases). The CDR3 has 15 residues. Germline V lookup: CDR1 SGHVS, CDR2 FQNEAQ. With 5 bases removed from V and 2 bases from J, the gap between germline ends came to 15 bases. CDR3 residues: CASSPRQFPNTEAFF. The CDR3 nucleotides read TGTGCCAGCAGCCCTAGACAGTTCCCTAACACTGAAGCTTTCTTT.

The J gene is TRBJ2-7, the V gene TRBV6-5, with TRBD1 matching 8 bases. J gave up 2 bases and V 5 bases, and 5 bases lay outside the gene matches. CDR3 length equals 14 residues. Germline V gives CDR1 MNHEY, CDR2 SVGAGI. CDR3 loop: CASSPHRGTYEQYF. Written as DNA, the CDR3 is TGTGCCAGCAGTCCACACAGGGGGACCTACGAGCAGTACTTC.

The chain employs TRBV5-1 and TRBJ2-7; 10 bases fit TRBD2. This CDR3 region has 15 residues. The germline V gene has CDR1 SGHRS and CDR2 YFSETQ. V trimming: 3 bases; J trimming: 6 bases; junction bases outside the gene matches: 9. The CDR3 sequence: CASSSGTSGDSEQYF. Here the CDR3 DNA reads TGCGCCAGCAGCTCAGGAACTAGCGGGGATTCCGAGCAGTACTTC.

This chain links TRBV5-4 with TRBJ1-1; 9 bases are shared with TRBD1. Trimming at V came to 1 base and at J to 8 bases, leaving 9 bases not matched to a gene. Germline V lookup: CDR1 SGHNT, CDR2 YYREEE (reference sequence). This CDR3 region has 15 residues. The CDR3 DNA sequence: TGTGCCAGCAGCTTGAGCCGGGACAGGGTCCCGGAAGCTTTCTTT. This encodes CASSLSRDRVPEAFF.

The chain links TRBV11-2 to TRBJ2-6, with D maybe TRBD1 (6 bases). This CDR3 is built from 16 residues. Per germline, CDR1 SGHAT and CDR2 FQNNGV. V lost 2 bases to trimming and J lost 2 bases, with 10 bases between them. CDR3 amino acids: CASSLSTGTGANVLTF. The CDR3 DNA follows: TGTGCCAGCAGCTTATCAACAGGGACTGGGGCCAACGTCCTGACTTTC. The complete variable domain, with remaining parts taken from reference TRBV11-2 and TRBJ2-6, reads EAGVAQSPRYKIIEKRQSVAFWCNPISGHATLYWYQQILGQGPKLLIQFQNNGVVDDSQLPKDRFSAERLKGVDSTLKIQPAKLEDSAVYLCASSLSTGTGANVLTFGAGSRLTVL.

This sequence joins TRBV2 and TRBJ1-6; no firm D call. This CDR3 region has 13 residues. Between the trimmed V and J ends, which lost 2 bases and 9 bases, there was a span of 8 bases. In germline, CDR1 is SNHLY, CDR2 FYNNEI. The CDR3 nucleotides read TGTGCCAGCAGTGAAAATCTAGGTTCACCCCTCCACTTT. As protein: CASSENLGSPLHF. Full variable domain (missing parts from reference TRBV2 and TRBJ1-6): EPEVTQTPSHQVTQMGQEVILRCVPISNHLYFYWYRQILGQKVEFLVSFYNNEISEKSEIFDDQFSVERPDGSNFTLKIRSTKLEDSAMYFCASSENLGSPLHFGNGTRLTVT.

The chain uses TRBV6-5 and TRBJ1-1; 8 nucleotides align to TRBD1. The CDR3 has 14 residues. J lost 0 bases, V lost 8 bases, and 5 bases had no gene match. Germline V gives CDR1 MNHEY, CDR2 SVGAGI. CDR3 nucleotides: TGTGCCAGCCTTAGACAGGGGTTGAACACTGAAGCTTTCTTT. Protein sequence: CASLRQGLNTEAFF.

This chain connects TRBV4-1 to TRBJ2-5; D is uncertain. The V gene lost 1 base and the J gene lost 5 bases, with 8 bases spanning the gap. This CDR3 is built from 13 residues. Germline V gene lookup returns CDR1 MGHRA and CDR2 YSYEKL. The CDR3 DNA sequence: TGCGCCAGCAGCCAAGCGCCTCGGGAGACCCAGTACTTC. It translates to CASSQAPRETQYF.

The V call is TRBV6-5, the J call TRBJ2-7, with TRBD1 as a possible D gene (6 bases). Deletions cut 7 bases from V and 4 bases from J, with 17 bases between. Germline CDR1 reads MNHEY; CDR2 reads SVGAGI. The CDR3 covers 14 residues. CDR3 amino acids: CASKRQQGYYEQYF. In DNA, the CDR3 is TGTGCCAGCAAAAGACAACAGGGATATTACGAGCAGTACTTC.

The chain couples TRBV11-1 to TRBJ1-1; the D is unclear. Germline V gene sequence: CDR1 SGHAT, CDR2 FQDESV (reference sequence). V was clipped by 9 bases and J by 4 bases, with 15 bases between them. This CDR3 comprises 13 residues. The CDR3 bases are TGTGCCAGTTCCACGGCCCGCGGCACTGAAGCTTTCTTT. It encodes CASSTARGTEAFF. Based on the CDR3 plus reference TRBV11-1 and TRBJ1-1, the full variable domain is EAEVAQSPRYKITEKSQAVAFWCDPISGHATLYWYRQILGQGPELLVQFQDESVVDDSQLPKDRFSAERLKGVDSTLKIQPAELGDSAMYLCASSTARGTEAFFGQGTRLTVV.